This is a list of T cell receptor beta chains from one sample in a study of CD4 T cells in relation to SARS-CoV-2 and coronaviruses. No antigen has been assigned to these receptors. Clones were sequenced by immunoSEQ multiplex PCR, and TCRdb holds only the in-frame ones, with some missing. The table records 20,000 to 25,000 clones, roughly 70% of them present only once. What was sequenced was CD4+ T cells from PBMCs, cultured in vitro. The receptors come from a human donor in good health. The CDR3 runs from the conserved cysteine through the conserved F or W. The order of the fields is V gene, clone size, D gene, J gene, CDR3 DNA, CDR3 protein. A D gene is named only where the DNA matches it firmly. Clone size is not always given. Where it is, it says once, few, many or a class for expanded clones.

>TRBV6-2/TRBV6-3|-|-|TRBJ1-4
TGTGCCAGCAGCCCGACCCTGTCTGGAAAACTGTTTTTT
CASSPTLSGKLFF
>TRBV18|-|TRBD2|TRBJ2-5
TGTGCCAGCTCCATAGCGGGAGACTGGGAGACCCAGTACTTC
CASSIAGDWETQYF
>TRBV11-2|few|-|TRBJ2-7
TGTGCCAGCAGCTGGAGAATGGGGGCAGCCTCCGAGCAGTACTTC
CASSWRMGAASEQYF
>TRBV19|-|TRBD2|TRBJ2-7
TGTGCCAGTAGTTTCGGCGGGGGACCTTACGAGCAGTACTTC
CASSFGGGPYEQYF
>TRBV19|-|-|TRBJ1-2
TGTGCCAGTAGTAAACAGGGTCGGGGCTACACCTTC
CASSKQGRGYTF
>TRBV30|-|-|TRBJ1-4
TGTGCCTGGAGTGTACTTCGCGAAAAACTGTTTTTT
CAWSVLREKLFF
>TRBV11-1|-|-|TRBJ2-1
TGTGCCAGCAGCCCCCCCCCGGGGCCTGGCAATGAGCAGTTCTTC
CASSPPPGPGNEQFF
>TRBV6-6|once|TRBD2|TRBJ2-3
TGTGCCAGCAGCCGGGACTACCCTACGCAGTATTTT
CASSRDYPTQYF
>TRBV3-1/TRBV3-2|-|-|TRBJ1-2
TGTGCCAGCAGCCAAGGAGGGGGGCGGGGGCGCAGGTGGTATGGCTACACCTTC
CASSQGGGRGRRWYGYTF
>TRBV6-2/TRBV6-3|-|-|TRBJ1-2
TGTGCCAGCAGTTACTTCCCAGATCGGGGCTACACCTTC
CASSYFPDRGYTF
>TRBV10-1|once|-|TRBJ2-7
TGCGCCAGCTCCGACACTTACTCCTACGAGCAGTACTTC
CASSDTYSYEQYF
>TRBV5-6|-|-|TRBJ1-1
TGTGCCAGCAGCCCCCCCCCTCCGGGAGACACTGAAGCTTTCTTT
CASSPPPPGDTEAFF
>TRBV5-1|-|TRBD1|TRBJ1-5
TGCGCCAGCAGCTCGACAGGGGATCAGCCCCAGCATTTT
CASSSTGDQPQHF
>TRBV6-5|few|-|TRBJ1-4
TGTGCCAGCAGTTATGGCGGGGGCACGGAAAAACTGTTTTTT
CASSYGGGTEKLFF
>TRBV10-3|-|-|TRBJ1-2
TGTGCCATCAGTGTGAGGGTCTACTATGGCTACACCTTC
CAISVRVYYGYTF
>TRBV6-4|-|-|TRBJ2-7
TGTGCCAGCAGTAAAACCCCCGAAAACGAGCAGTACTTC
CASSKTPENEQYF
>TRBV7-9|few|-|TRBJ2-2
TGTGCCAGCAGCCAGACAGGTTCCGGGGAGCTGTTTTTT
CASSQTGSGELFF
>TRBV2|few|TRBD1|TRBJ2-7
TGTGCCAGCAGTCCACTGACAGGGTACTACGAGCAGTACTTC
CASSPLTGYYEQYF
>TRBV4-1|-|-|TRBJ2-3
TGCGCCAGCAGCCAAGATCGGGGGGCAAAGACAGATACGCAGTATTTT
CASSQDRGAKTDTQYF
>TRBV18|-|TRBD2|TRBJ2-7
TGTGCCAGCTCACCTAGCGGGAGCCCCTACGAGCAGTACTTC
CASSPSGSPYEQYF
>TRBV11-2|-|TRBD1|TRBJ1-5
TGTGCCAGCAGCGAACAGGGGGCAGGACAGCCCCAGCATTTT
CASSEQGAGQPQHF
>TRBV4-3|-|-|TRBJ1-4
TGCGCCAGCAGTCGCCCCAGGTCCCCTAATGAAAAACTGTTTTTT
CASSRPRSPNEKLFF
>TRBV4-3|-|-|TRBJ2-5
TGCGCCAGCAGCCAAGTCGGGGGGCCGAGGGAGACCCAGTACTTC
CASSQVGGPRETQYF
>TRBV6-5|-|TRBD1|TRBJ1-1
TGTGCCAGCAGTAGTTCGGGACAGGGAGAAGCTTTCTTT
CASSSSGQGEAFF
>TRBV19|-|-|TRBJ1-2
TGTGCCAGTAGCTCGGCCGGGGGAGTTTGGTATGGCTACACCTTC
CASSSAGGVWYGYTF
>TRBV7-3|few|TRBD1|TRBJ1-6
TGTGCCAGCAGCTCGGGGGACAGGGATAATTCACCCCTCCACTTT
CASSSGDRDNSPLHF
>TRBV28|-|-|TRBJ1-6
TGTGCCAGCAGTTTGTCCGAGACACCCCTCCACTTT
CASSLSETPLHF
>TRBV3-1/TRBV3-2|-|TRBD2|TRBJ2-5
TGTGCCAGCAGCCAGAGCGGGGTCCAAGAGACCCAGTACTTC
CASSQSGVQETQYF
>TRBV10-3|few|TRBD1|TRBJ1-4
TGTGCCATCAGGCCGGGACAGGCCGAAAAACTGTTTTTT
CAIRPGQAEKLFF
>TRBV5-1|few|TRBD1|TRBJ2-2
TGCGCCAGCAGCTACGAGACAGGGTTCAACACCGGGGAGCTGTTTTTT
CASSYETGFNTGELFF
>TRBV3-1/TRBV3-2|-|TRBD2|TRBJ2-7
TGTGCCAGCAGCCATGGAAGAGCGGGACTCGAGCAGTACTTC
CASSHGRAGLEQYF
>TRBV5-4|-|-|TRBJ1-4
TGTGCCAGCAGCAACCGGGACACAAATGAAAAACTGTTTTTT
CASSNRDTNEKLFF
>TRBV5-5|once|-|TRBJ2-7
TGTGCCAGCAGCTTGGATTTGAGTCCCTATACGCAGCAGTACTTC
CASSLDLSPYTQQYF